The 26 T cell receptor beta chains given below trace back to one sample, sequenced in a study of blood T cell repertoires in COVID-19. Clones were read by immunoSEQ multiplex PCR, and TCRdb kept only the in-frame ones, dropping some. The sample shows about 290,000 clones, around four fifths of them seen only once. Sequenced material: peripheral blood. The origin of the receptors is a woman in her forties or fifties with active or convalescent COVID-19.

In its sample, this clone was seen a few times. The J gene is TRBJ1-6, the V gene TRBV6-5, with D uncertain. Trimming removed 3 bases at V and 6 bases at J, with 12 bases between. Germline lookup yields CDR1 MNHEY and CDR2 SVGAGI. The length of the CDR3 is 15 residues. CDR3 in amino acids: CASSYRRERNSPLHF. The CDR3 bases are TGTGCCAGCAGTTATCGGAGGGAGCGTAATTCACCCCTCCACTTT.

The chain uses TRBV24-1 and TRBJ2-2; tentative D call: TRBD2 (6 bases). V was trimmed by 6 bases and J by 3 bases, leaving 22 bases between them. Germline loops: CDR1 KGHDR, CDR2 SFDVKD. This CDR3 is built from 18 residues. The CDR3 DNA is TGTGCCACCAGTCTTGGGGGGAGCACTGCCCCGGACACCGGGGAGCTGTTTTTT. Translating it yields CATSLGGSTAPDTGELFF.

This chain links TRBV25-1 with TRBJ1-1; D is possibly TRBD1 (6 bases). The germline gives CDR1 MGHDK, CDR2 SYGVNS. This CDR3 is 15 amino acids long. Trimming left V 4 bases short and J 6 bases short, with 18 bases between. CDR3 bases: TGTGCCAGCAGTGCCCCGGGACATCTCGTACCTGAAGCTTTCTTT. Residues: CASSAPGHLVPEAFF.

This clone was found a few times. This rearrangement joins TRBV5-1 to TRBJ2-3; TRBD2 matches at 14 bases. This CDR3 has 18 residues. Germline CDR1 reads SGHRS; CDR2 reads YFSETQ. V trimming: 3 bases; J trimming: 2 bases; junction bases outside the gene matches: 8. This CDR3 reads CASSSGTSGSLFTDTQYF. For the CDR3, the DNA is TGCGCCAGCAGCTCGGGGACTAGCGGGAGCCTCTTCACAGATACGCAGTATTTT. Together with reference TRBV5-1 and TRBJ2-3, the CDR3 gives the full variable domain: KAGVTQTPRYLIKTRGQQVTLSCSPISGHRSVSWYQQTPGQGLQFLFEYFSETQRNKGNFPGRFSGRQFSNSRSEMNVSTLELGDSALYLCASSSGTSGSLFTDTQYFGPGTRLTVL.

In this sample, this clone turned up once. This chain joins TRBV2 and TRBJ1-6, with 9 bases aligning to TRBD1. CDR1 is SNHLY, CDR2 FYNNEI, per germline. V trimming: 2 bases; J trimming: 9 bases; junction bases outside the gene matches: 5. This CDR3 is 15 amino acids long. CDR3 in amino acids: CASSEYGGQGSPLHF. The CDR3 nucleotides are TGTGCCAGCAGTGAATATGGGGGACAGGGTTCACCCCTCCACTTT. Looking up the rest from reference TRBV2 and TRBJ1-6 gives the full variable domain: EPEVTQTPSHQVTQMGQEVILRCVPISNHLYFYWYRQILGQKVEFLVSFYNNEISEKSEIFDDQFSVERPDGSNFTLKIRSTKLEDSAMYFCASSEYGGQGSPLHFGNGTRLTVT.

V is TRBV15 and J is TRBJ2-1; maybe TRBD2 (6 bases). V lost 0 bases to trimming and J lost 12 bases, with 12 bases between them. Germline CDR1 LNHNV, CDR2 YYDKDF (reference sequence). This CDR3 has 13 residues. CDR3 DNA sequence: TGTGCCACCAGCAGAGATCTACCGGGACTGCAGTTCTTC. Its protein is CATSRDLPGLQFF.

The chain's CDR3 is CASSLDLESPLHF. As DNA, the CDR3 is TGCGCCAGCAGCTTGGACTTGGAGTCACCCCTCCACTTT. The V call is TRBV5-1, the J call TRBJ1-6; no definite D call. V lost 0 bases and J 10 bases, leaving 8 bases between the germline ends. The germline V gene has CDR1 SGHRS and CDR2 YFSETQ. CDR3 size: 13 residues.

DNA of the CDR3: TGTGCCAGCAGCTTAGAAGAAGCGGGCACCGGGGAGCTGTTTTTT. Protein sequence: CASSLEEAGTGELFF. The J gene is TRBJ2-2, the V gene TRBV7-9; tentative D call: TRBD2 (6 bases). The CDR3 totals 15 residues. The ends were cut back, 1 base at V and 4 bases at J, with 10 bases in the middle. Germline loops: CDR1 SEHNR, CDR2 FQNEAQ (reference sequence).

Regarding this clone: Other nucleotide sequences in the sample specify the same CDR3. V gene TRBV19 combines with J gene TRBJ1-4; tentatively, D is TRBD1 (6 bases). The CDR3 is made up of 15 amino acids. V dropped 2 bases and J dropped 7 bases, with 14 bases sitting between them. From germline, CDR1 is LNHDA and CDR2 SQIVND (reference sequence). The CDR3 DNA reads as TGTGCCAGTAGTATACCTACAGGGCGCGGTGAAAAACTGTTTTTT. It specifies CASSIPTGRGEKLFF.

The CDR3 DNA follows: TGTGCCAGCAGCGTAGATATAGGGGGCCGGTATAATTCACCCCTCCACTTT. It is translated as CASSVDIGGRYNSPLHF. The chain uses TRBV9 and TRBJ1-6, with TRBD1 identical over 7 bases. CDR3 length: 17 residues. J gave up 4 bases and V 0 bases, and 7 bases lay outside the gene matches. Germline-derived CDR1 and CDR2 are SGDLS and YYNGEE.

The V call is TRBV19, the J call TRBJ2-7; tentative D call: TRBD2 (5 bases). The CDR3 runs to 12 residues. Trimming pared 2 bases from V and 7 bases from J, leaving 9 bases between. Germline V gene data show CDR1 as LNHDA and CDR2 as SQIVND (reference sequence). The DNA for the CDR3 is TGTGCCAGTAGTATACGGACTGGGGAGCAGTACTTC. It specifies CASSIRTGEQYF.

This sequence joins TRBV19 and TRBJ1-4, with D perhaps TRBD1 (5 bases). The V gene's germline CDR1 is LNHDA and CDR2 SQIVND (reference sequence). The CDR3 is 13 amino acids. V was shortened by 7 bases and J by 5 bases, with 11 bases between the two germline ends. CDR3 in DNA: TGTGCCAGTACAGGGTCGGCCAATGAAAAACTGTTTTTT. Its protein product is CASTGSANEKLFF. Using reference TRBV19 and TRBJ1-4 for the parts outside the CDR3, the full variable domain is DGGITQSPKYLFRKEGQNVTLSCEQNLNHDAMYWYRQDPGQGLRLIYYSQIVNDFQKGDIAEGYSVSREKKESFPLTVTSAQKNPTAFYLCASTGSANEKLFFGSGTQLSVL.

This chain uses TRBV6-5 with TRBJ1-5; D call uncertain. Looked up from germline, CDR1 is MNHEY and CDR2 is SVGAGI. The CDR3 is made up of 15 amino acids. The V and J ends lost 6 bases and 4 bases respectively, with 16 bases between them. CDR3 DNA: TGTGCCAGCAGCTCCTCAGACGGGAGGAATCAGCCCCAGCATTTT. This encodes CASSSSDGRNQPQHF.

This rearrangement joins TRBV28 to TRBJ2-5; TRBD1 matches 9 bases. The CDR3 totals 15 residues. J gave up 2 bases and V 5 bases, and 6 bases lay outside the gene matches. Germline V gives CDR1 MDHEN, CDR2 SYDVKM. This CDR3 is CASSARDRAQETQYF. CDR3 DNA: TGTGCCAGCAGTGCCAGGGACAGGGCGCAAGAGACCCAGTACTTC. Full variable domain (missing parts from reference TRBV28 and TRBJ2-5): DVKVTQSSRYLVKRTGEKVFLECVQDMDHENMFWYRQDPGLGLRLIYFSYDVKMKEKGDIPEGYSVSREKKERFSLILESASTNQTSMYLCASSARDRAQETQYFGPGTRLLVL.

DNA of the CDR3: TGCGCCAGCAGCTTGGCCCTAGCGGGAATGGGCGATGAGCAGTTCTTC. Translating gives CASSLALAGMGDEQFF. This chain uses TRBV5-1 with TRBJ2-1; the match to TRBD2 covers 9 bases. CDR1 is SGHRS and CDR2 is YFSETQ in the germline V gene. Trimming took 0 bases from V and 8 from J; bases not matched to a gene: 9. The CDR3 sequence is 16 residues long.

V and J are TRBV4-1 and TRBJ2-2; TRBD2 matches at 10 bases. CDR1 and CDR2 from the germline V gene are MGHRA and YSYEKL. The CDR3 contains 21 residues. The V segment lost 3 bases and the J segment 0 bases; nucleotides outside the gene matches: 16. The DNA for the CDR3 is TGCGCCAGCAGCCATCGAGTTCTAGCGGGAGCCCGTCTCGCGAACACCGGGGAGCTGTTTTTT. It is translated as CASSHRVLAGARLANTGELFF.

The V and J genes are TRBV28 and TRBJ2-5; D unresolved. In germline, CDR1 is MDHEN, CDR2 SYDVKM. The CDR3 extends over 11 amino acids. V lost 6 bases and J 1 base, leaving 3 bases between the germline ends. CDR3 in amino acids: CASRAQETQYF. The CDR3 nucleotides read TGTGCCAGCAGGGCCCAAGAGACCCAGTACTTC.

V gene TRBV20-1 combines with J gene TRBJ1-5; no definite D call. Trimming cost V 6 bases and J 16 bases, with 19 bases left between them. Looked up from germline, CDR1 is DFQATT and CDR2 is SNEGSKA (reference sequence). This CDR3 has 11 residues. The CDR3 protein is CSAPPRLFFHF. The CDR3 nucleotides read TGCAGTGCCCCGCCCAGATTATTTTTTCATTTT.

This CDR3 reads CASSFGRGAEAFF. Here the CDR3 DNA reads TGTGCCAGCAGCTTTGGCAGGGGGGCTGAAGCTTTCTTT. The V gene is TRBV11-2, the J gene TRBJ1-1; 7 nucleotides match TRBD1. The CDR3 is 13 residues long. The germline gives CDR1 SGHAT, CDR2 FQNNGV. The trim removed 3 bases at V and 6 bases at J, leaving 4 bases unmatched. The full variable domain, with the rest looked up from reference TRBV11-2 and TRBJ1-1, is EAGVAQSPRYKIIEKRQSVAFWCNPISGHATLYWYQQILGQGPKLLIQFQNNGVVDDSQLPKDRFSAERLKGVDSTLKIQPAKLEDSAVYLCASSFGRGAEAFFGQGTRLTVV.

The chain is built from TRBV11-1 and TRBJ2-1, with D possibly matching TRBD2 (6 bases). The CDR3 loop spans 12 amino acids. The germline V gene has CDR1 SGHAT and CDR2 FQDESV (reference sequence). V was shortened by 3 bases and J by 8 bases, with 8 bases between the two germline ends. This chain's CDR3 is CASSLGGDEQFF. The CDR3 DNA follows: TGTGCCAGCAGCTTGGGGGGAGATGAGCAGTTCTTC.

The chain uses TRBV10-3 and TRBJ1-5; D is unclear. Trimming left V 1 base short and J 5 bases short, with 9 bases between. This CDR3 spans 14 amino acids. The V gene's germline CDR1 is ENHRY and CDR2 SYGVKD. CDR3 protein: CAISEFSGYQPQHF. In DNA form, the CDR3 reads TGTGCCATCAGTGAGTTTAGTGGTTATCAGCCCCAGCATTTT.

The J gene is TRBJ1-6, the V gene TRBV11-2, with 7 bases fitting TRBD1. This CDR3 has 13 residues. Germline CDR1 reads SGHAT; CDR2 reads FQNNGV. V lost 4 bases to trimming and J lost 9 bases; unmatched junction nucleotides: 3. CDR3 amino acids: CASSSYRGSPLHF. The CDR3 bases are TGTGCCAGCAGCTCGTACAGGGGTTCACCCCTCCACTTT.

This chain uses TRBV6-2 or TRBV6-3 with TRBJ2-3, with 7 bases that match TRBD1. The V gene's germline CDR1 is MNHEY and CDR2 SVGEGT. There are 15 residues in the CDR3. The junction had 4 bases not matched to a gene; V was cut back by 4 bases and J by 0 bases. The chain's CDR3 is CASSLGQTSTDTQYF. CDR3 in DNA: TGTGCCAGCAGTTTGGGACAGACTAGCACAGATACGCAGTATTTT.

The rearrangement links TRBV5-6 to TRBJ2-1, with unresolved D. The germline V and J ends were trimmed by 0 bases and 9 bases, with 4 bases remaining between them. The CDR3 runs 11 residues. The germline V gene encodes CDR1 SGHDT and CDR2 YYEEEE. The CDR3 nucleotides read TGTGCCAGCAGCTTGGGAGGTGAGCAGTTCTTC. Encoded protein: CASSLGGEQFF.

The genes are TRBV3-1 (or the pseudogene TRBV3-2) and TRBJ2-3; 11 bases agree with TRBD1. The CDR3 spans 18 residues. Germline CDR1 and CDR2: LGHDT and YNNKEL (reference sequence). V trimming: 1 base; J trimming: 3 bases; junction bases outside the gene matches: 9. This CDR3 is CASSQGTGGFDFTDTQYF. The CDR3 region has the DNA TGTGCCAGCAGCCAAGGGACAGGGGGCTTCGATTTTACAGATACGCAGTATTTT.

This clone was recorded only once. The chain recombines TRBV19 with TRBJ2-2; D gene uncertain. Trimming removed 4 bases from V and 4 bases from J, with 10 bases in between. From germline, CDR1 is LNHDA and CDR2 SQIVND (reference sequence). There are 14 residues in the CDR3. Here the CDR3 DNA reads TGTGCCAGTAGTACCCGTTCGGGCACCGGGGAGCTGTTTTTT. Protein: CASSTRSGTGELFF.